The T cell receptor (beta chain) under discussion was sequenced for a study of T cell responses to AZD1222 COVID-19 vaccine. Assay used: immunoSEQ multiplex PCR; TCRdb lists only in-frame clones, some missing. The sample includes about 150,000 clones, 90% to 95% of them seen just once. The ends were cut back, 3 bases at V and 0 bases at J, with 8 bases in the middle. This CDR3 spans 15 amino acids. Germline assignment: CDR1 SGHTA and CDR2 FQGNSA. As regards this clone: Its antigen is not known.

Overall study findings and caveats: Along spike, vaccine-associated CD4 TCRs were found throughout, with dominance at 160-218 and 743-854. Researchers took repertoire samples only after the peak T cell response had come. Among the donors, most were white British and more were female, and clonal diversity was possibly underestimated. At baseline, just six or seven AZD1222 recipients tested seropositive.

This receptor was identified in an adult who received the AZD1222 COVID-19 vaccine. This chain links TRBV7-2 with TRBJ2-2; the D gene is possibly TRBD1 (5 bases). This sample comprised peripheral blood, obtained 28 days after the second AZD1222 dose. This chain's CDR3 is CASSLGPTNTGELFF. The CDR3, as DNA: TGTGCCAGCAGCTTGGGGCCCACGAACACCGGGGAGCTGTTTTTT.